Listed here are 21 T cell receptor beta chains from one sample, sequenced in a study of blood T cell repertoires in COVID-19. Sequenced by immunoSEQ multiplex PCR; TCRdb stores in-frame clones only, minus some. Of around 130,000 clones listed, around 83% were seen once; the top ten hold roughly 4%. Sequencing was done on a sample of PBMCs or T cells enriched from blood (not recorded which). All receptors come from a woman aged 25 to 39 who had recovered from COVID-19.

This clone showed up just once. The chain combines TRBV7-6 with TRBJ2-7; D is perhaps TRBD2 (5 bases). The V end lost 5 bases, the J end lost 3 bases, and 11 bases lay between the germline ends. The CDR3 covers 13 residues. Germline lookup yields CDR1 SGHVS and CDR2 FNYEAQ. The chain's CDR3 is CASSKATSYEQYF. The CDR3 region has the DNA TGTGCCAGCAGCAAGGCTACTAGCTACGAGCAGTACTTC.

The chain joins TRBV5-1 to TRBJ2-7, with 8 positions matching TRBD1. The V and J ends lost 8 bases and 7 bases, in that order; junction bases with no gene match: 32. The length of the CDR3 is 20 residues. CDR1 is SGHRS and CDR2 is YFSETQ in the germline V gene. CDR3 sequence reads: CARGSGTGDTTGMLSGEQYF. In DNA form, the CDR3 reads TGCGCCAGGGGAAGTGGGACAGGAGATACAACCGGGATGTTATCGGGGGAGCAGTACTTC.

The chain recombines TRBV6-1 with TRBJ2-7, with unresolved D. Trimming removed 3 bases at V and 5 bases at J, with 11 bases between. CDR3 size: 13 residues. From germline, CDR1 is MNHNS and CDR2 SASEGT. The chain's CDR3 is CASSDKETHEQYF. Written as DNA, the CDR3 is TGTGCCAGCAGTGACAAAGAGACACACGAGCAGTACTTC.

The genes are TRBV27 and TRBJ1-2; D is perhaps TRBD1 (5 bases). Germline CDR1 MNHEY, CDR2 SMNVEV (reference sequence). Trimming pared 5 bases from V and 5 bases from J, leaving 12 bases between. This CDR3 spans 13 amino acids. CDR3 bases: TGTGCCAGCAGTCCGGGGGTCTGGTATGGCTACACCTTC. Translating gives CASSPGVWYGYTF.

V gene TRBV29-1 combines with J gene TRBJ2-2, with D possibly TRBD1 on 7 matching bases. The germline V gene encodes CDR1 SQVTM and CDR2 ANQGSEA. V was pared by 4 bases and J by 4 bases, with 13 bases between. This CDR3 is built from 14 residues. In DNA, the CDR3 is TGCAGCGTTGCGGAGGGGGCGGGCACCGGGGAGCTGTTTTTT. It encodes CSVAEGAGTGELFF.

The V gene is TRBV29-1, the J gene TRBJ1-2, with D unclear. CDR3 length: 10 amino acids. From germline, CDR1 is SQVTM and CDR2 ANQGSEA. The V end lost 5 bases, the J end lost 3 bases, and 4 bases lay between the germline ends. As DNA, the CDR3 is TGCAGCGTTTCGGACTATGGCTACACCTTC. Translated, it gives CSVSDYGYTF. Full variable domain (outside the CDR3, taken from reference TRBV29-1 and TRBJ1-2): SAVISQKPSRDICQRGTSLTIQCQVDSQVTMMFWYRQQPGQSLTLIATANQGSEATYESGFVIDKFPISRPNLTFSTLTVSNMSPEDSSIYLCSVSDYGYTFGSGTRLTVV.

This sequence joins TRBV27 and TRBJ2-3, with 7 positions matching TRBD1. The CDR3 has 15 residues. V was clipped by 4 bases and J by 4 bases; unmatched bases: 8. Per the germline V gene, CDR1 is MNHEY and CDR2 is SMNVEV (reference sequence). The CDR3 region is CASSSPNRGPDTQYF. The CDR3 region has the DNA TGTGCCAGCAGTTCACCCAACAGGGGCCCAGATACGCAGTATTTT.

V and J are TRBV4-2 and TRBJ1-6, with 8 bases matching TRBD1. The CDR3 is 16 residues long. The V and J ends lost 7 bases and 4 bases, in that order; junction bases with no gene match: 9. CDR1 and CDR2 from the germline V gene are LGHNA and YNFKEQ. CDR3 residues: CASNPGQGDYNSPLHF. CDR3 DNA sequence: TGTGCCAGCAACCCCGGACAGGGCGATTATAATTCACCCCTCCACTTT.

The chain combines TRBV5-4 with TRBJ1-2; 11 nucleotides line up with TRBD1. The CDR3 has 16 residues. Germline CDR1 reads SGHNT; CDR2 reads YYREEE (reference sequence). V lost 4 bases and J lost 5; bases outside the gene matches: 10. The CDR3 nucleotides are TGTGCCAGCAGCCTATTAGGACAGGGGGCAAGGTATGGCTACACCTTC. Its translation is CASSLLGQGARYGYTF.

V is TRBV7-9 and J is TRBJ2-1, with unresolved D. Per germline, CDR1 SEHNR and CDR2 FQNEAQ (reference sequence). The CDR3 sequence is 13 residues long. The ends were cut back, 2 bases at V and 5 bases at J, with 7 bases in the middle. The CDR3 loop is CASSLWANNEQFF. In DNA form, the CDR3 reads TGTGCCAGCAGCTTATGGGCCAACAATGAGCAGTTCTTC.

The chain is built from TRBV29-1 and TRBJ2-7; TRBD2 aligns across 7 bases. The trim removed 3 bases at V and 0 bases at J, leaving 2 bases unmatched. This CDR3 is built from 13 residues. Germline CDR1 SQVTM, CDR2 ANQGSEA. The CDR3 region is CSVEGLHSYEQYF. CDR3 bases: TGCAGCGTTGAGGGACTACACTCCTACGAGCAGTACTTC.

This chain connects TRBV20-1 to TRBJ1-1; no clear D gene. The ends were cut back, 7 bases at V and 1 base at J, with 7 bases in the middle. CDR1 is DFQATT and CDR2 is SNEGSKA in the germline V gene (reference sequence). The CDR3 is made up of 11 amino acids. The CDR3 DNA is TGCAGTGGGCAATCGAACACTGAAGCTTTCTTT. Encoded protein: CSGQSNTEAFF.

The CDR3 bases are TGTGCCAGCAGTGGTTCCGGGACAGCATTTAATTCACCCCTCCACTTT. It is translated as CASSGSGTAFNSPLHF. This rearrangement joins TRBV2 to TRBJ1-6; 7 nucleotides agree with TRBD1. V was pared by 4 bases and J by 6 bases, with 9 bases of the junction left unmatched. CDR1 is SNHLY, CDR2 FYNNEI, per germline. The CDR3 has 16 residues.

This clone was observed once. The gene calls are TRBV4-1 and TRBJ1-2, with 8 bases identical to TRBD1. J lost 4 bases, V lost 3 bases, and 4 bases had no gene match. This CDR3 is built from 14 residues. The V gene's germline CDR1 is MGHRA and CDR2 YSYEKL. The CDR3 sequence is CASSHIDRGYGYTF. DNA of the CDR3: TGCGCCAGCAGCCACATAGACAGGGGCTATGGCTACACCTTC.

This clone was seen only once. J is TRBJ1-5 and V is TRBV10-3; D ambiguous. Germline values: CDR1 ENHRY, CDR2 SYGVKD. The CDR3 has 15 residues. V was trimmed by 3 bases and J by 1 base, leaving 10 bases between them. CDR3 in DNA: TGTGCCATCAGTGATGCTCGTCAGAGCAATCAGCCCCAGCATTTT. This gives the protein CAISDARQSNQPQHF.

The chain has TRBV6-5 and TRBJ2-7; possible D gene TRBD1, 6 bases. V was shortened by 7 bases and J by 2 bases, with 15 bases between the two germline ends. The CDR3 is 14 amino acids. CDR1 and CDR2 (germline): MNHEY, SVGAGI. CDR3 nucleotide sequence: TGTGCCAGCACCAAGTGGGGGCCAGCCTACGAGCAGTACTTC. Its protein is CASTKWGPAYEQYF.

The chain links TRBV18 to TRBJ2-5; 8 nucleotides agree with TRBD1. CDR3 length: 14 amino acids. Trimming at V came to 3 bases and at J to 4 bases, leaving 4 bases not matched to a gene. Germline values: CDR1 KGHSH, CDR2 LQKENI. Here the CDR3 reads CASSPGTGLETQYF. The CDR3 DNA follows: TGTGCCAGCTCACCCGGGACAGGTCTAGAGACCCAGTACTTC.

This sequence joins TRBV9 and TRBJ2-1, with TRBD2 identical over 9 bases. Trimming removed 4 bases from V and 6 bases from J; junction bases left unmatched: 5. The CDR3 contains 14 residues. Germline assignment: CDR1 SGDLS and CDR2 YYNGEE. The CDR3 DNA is TGTGCCAGCAGCCTGAAGACTAGCGGCAATGAGCAGTTCTTC. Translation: CASSLKTSGNEQFF.

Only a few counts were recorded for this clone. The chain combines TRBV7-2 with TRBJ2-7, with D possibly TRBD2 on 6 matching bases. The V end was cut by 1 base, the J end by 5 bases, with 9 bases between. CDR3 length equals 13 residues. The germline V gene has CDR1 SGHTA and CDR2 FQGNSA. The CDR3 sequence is CASSLVGGNEQYF. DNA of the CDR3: TGTGCCAGCAGCTTAGTGGGAGGTAACGAGCAGTACTTC.

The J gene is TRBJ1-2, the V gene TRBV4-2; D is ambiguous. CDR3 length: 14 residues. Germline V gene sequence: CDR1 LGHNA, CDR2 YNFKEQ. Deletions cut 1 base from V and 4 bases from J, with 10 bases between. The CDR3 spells CASSQGGRVYGYTF. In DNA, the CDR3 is TGTGCCAGCAGCCAAGGAGGCAGAGTCTATGGCTACACCTTC.

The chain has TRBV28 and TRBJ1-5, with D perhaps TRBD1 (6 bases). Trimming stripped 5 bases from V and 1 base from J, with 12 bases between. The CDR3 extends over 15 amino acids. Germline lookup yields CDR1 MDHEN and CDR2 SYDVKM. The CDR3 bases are TGTGCCAGCAGTGTAATAACAGGGAGCAATCAGCCCCAGCATTTT. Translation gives CASSVITGSNQPQHF.